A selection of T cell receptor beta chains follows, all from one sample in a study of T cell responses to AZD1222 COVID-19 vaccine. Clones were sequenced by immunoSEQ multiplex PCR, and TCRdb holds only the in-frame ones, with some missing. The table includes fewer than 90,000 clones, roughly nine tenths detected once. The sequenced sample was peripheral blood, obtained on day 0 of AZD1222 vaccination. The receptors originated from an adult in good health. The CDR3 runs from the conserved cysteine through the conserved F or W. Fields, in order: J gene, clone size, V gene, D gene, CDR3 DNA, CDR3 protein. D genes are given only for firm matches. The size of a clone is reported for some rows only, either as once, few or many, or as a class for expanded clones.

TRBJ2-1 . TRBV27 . TGTGCCAGCAGTGTCCATTGGGACTTTAGCTCCTACAATGAGCAGTTCTTC CASSVHWDFSSYNEQFF
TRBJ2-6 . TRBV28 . TGTGCCAGCAAGTTGAGCTCTGGGGCCAACGTCCTGACTTTC CASKLSSGANVLTF
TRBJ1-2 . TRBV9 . TGTGCCAGCAGCGTAACCCAAAAGACGGTCTATGGCTACACCTTC CASSVTQKTVYGYTF
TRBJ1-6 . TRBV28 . TGTGCCAGCAGTTTTGGTTCCCGCGGGGAGAATTCACCCCTCCACTTT CASSFGSRGENSPLHF
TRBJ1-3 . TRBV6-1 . TGTGCCAGCAGTGCGAAGAGAGACAGCTTGGGGGGAAACACCATATATTTT CASSAKRDSLGGNTIYF
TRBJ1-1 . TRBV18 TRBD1 TGTGCCAGCTCACCACCGTTGGGGACAGACGTACTAGAAGCTTTCTTT CASSPPLGTDVLEAFF
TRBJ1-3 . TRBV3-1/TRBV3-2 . TGTGCCAGCAGCGGGGACATTGGAAACACCATATATTTT CASSGDIGNTIYF
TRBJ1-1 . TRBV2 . TGTGCCAGCAGTGGGGGGAGGGTGACTGAAGCTTTCTTT CASSGGRVTEAFF
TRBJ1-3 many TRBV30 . TGTGCCTGGAAAAAGTTTGGAAACACCATATATTTT CAWKKFGNTIYF
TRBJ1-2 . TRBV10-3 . TGTGCCATCAGTGGGGGCGGTGGCTACACCTTC CAISGGGGYTF
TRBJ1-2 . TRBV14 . TGTGCCAGCAGCCGGGAAAACAGAGGTCTAGGCTATGGCTACACCTTC CASSRENRGLGYGYTF
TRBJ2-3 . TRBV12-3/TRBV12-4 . TGTGCCAGCTGCCCTTTTGTTTCAAGTACGCAGTATTTT CASCPFVSSTQYF
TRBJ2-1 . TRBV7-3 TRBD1 TGTGCCAGCAGCTTGGACAGGGACCTCTACAATGAGCAGTTCTTC CASSLDRDLYNEQFF
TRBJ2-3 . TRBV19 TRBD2 TGTGCCAGTAGTAAACGACTAGCGGGGCCCACAGATACGCAGTATTTT CASSKRLAGPTDTQYF
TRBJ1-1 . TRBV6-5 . TGTGCCAGCGGGGGCCTCGGGACTGAAGCTTTCTTT CASGGLGTEAFF
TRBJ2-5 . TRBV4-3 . TGCGCCAGCAGCCAAGTATTAGGGGGAAACGGCCAAGAGACCCAGTACTTC CASSQVLGGNGQETQYF
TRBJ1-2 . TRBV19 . TGTGCCAGTAGTTCGGCTCCCGTCTATGGCTACACCTTC CASSSAPVYGYTF